A single T cell receptor beta chain is shown here with its context. The antigen remains unidentified. An even split of each subset's genomic DNA across several immunoSEQ plates was performed. TCRdb's copy holds only in-frame clones and misses some; the assay was immunoSEQ multiplex PCR. The sample lists around 690,000 clones, less than 95% occurring once. The data are from a study of shared clonotypes between healthy human individuals. Notes on the study in general: In a handful of donors, approximately 5% of naive CD4 clonotypes appeared in common. The researchers took only blood, and tissue repertoires probably look different.

Germline V gene data show CDR1 as LGHNA and CDR2 as YNFKEQ. Germline trimming cut 0 bases from V and 6 bases from J; bases unmatched to any gene: 11. The CDR3 runs to 19 residues. Sequences were obtained from memory CD8+ T cells from PBMCs. The subset is: CD45RO+ cells pooled with CCR7-negative TemRA cells. The J gene is TRBJ2-7, the V gene TRBV4-2, with TRBD2 matching over 16 bases. This clonotype was obtained from a man aged 18 to 29 in good health. Some clones in this sample may be carry-over from other donors' samples. CDR3 region: CASSQDPPGTSGRASEQYF. CDR3 nucleotides: TGTGCCAGCAGCCAAGATCCCCCTGGGACTAGCGGGAGGGCAAGCGAGCAGTACTTC.